This note documents a single T cell receptor (delta chain) sequence. With a far larger clone one base away, a read error is the likely cause. Other DNA sequences within the sample encode an identical CDR3. Gammadelta T cells were flow-sorted from PBMC into Vgamma9/Vdelta2+ and Vdelta2-negative populations for bulk analysis. This sample stems from a study of γδ T cells in repeated Plasmodium falciparum infection. The CDR3 loop spans 16 amino acids. CDR1 and CDR2 (germline): TSWWSYY, QGS. TCRdb reanalysed the multiplex PCR reads with CATT. The sample has roughly 48,000 delta-chain clones, over 1.5% seen once.

This receptor was identified in a pool of human donors (malaria-infected and uninfected, not separated). The sample taken for sequencing was gamma-delta T cells from blood. V usage is TRDV1 and J usage is TRDJ1, with a possible D match to TRDD3 (6 bases). Written as DNA, the CDR3 is TGTGCTCTGGGGGAAGCGGAGACGGCTGACACCGATAAACTCATCTTT. This encodes CALGEAETADTDKLIF.